This T cell receptor beta chain was identified in a study of blood T cell repertoires in COVID-19. The protocol was immunoSEQ multiplex PCR, while the TCRdb copy is restricted to in-frame clones and leaves out a portion. The repertoire includes about 260,000 clones, 80% to 90% of them detected once, and about 2.1% sits in the top ten. Germline CDR1 PRHDT, CDR2 FYEKMQ (reference sequence). With 5 bases removed from V and 8 bases from J, the gap between germline ends came to 18 bases. This CDR3 is 15 amino acids long. This chain links TRBV13 with TRBJ1-4; D call uncertain. This TCR came from a man aged 30 to 39 with active or convalescent COVID-19. Sample: peripheral blood. Here the CDR3 reads CASSLHRGLKEKLFF. CDR3 bases: TGTGCCAGCAGCCTACATAGAGGGCTCAAGGAAAAACTGTTTTTT.